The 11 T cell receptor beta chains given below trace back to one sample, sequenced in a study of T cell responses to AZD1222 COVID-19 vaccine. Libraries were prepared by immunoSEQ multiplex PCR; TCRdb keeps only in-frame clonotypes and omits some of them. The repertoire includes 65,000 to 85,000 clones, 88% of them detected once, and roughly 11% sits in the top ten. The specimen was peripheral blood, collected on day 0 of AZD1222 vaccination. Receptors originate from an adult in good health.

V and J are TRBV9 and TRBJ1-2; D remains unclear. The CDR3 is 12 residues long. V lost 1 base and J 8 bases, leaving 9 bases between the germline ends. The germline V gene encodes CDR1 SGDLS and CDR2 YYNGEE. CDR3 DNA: TGTGCCAGCAGCGTACACGGTGGAGGCTACACCTTC. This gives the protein CASSVHGGGYTF.

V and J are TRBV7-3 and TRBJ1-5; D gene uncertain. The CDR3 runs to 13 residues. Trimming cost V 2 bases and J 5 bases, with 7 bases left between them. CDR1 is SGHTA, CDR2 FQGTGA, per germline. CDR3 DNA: TGTGCCAGCAGCTTAGGGTCCCATCAGCCCCAGCATTTT. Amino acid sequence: CASSLGSHQPQHF.

CDR3 DNA sequence: TGTGCCAGCATGAGGAGGGCCCCAACAGATACGCAGTATTTT. Residues: CASMRRAPTDTQYF. The rearrangement joins TRBV28 to TRBJ2-3, with a weak D call TRBD2 (6 bases). V was cut by 7 bases and J by 3 bases, with 14 bases left in between. Germline assignment: CDR1 MDHEN and CDR2 SYDVKM. The CDR3 loop spans 14 amino acids.

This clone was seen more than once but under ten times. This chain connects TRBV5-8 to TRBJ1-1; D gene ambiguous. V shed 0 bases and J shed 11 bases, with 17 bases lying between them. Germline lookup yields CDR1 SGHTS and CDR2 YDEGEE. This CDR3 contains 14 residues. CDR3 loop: CASSLVVGGFGAFF. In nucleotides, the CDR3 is TGTGCCAGCAGCTTGGTTGTCGGCGGGTTCGGGGCTTTCTTT.

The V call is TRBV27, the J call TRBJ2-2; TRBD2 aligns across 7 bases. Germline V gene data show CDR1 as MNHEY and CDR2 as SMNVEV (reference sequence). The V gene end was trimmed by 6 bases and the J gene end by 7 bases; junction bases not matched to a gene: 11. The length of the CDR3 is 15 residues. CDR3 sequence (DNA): TGTGCCAGCAGCCCGAGCGGGAATTCTTACGGGGAGCTGTTTTTT. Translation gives CASSPSGNSYGELFF.

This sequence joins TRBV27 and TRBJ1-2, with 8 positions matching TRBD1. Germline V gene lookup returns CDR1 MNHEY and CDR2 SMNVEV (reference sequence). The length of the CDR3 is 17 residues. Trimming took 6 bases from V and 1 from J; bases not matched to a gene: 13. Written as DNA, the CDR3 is TGTGCCAGCAGACCTGACAGGGGAAGACGTGGTAACTATGGCTACACCTTC. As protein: CASRPDRGRRGNYGYTF.

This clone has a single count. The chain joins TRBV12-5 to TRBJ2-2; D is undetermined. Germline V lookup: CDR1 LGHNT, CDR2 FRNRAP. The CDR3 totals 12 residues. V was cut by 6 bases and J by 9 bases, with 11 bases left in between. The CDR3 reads CASGPWSRELFF. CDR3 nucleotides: TGTGCTAGTGGACCCTGGTCTCGGGAGCTGTTTTTT.

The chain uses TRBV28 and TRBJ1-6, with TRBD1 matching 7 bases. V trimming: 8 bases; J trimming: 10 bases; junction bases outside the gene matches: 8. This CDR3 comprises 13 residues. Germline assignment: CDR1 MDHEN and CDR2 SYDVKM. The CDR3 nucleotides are TGTGCCAGCCTAGGGGGCCAGGAATCACCCCTCCACTTT. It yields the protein CASLGGQESPLHF.

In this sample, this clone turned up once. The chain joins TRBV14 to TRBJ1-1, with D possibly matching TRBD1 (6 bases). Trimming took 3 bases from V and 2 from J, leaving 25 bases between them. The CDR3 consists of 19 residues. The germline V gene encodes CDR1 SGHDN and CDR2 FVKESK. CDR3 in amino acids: CASSQLGRQASYQNTEAFF. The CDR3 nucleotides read TGTGCCAGCAGCCAGCTTGGCCGACAGGCTTCCTATCAAAACACTGAAGCTTTCTTT. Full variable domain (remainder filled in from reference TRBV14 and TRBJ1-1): EAGVTQFPSHSVIEKGQTVTLRCDPISGHDNLYWYRRVMGKEIKFLLHFVKESKQDESGMPNNRFLAERTGGTYSTLKVQPAELEDSGVYFCASSQLGRQASYQNTEAFFGQGTRLTVV.

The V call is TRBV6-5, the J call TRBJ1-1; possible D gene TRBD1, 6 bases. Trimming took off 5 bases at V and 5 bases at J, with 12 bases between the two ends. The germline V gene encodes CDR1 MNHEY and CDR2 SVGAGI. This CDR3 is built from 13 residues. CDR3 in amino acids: CASSIGQKTEAFF. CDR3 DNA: TGTGCCAGCAGTATTGGACAGAAGACTGAAGCTTTCTTT.

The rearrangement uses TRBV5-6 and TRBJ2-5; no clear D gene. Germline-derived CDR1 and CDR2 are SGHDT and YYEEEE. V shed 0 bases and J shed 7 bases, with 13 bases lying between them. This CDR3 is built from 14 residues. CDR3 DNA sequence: TGTGCCAGCAGCTTGGGTCGGACCGGCGGGACCCAGTACTTC. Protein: CASSLGRTGGTQYF.